This T cell receptor beta chain originates from a study of identical twins. Points from the study as a whole: Models underestimated out-of-frame TCR alpha sharing in monozygotic twins. Out-of-frame beta chain sequences displayed weaker excess sharing between twins.

Of note for this clonotype: The antigen is unknown.

CDR1 is SGHRS, CDR2 YFSETQ, per germline. The V end was cut by 1 base, the J end by 9 bases, with 18 bases between. The CDR3 spans 15 residues. TCRdb redid the calling of the 5' RACE reads with MiXCR, one entry per CDR3 protein. This table holds fewer than 500,000 distinct CDR3 sequences, approximately 24% found once. The same sample was also studied in work on T cells expressing NK-cell markers.

Sequencing was performed on CD4+ T cells sorted from blood. The chain links TRBV5-1 to TRBJ2-3, with D possibly being TRBD1 (6 bases). This TCR was sampled from a woman under 30 in good health. In nucleotides, the CDR3 is TGCGCCAGCAGCTTGACGACAGGTGACCTGGGGACGCAGTATTTT. The encoded protein is CASSLTTGDLGTQYF.